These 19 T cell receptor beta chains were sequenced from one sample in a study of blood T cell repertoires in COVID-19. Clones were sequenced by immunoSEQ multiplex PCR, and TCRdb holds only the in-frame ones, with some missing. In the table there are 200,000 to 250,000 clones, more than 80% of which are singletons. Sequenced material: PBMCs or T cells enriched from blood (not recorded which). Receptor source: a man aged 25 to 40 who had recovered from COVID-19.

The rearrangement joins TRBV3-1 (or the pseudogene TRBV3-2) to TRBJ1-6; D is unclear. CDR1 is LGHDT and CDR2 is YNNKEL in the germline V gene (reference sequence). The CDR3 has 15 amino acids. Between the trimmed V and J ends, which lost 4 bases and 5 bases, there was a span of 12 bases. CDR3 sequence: CASSPARGDNSPLHF. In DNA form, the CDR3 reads TGTGCCAGCAGCCCTGCCCGGGGTGATAATTCACCCCTCCACTTT.

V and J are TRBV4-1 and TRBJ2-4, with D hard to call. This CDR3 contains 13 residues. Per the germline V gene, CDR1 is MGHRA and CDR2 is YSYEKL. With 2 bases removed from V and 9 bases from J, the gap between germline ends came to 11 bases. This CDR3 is CASSQFLSSIQYF. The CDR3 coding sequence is TGCGCCAGCAGCCAATTCTTAAGTAGCATTCAGTACTTC.

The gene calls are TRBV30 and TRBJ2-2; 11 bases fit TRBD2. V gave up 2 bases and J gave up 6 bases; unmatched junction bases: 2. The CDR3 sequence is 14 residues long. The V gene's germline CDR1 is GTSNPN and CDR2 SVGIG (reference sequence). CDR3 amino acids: CAWSKGLAAGELFF. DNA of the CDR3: TGTGCCTGGAGTAAGGGACTAGCGGCCGGGGAGCTGTTTTTT.

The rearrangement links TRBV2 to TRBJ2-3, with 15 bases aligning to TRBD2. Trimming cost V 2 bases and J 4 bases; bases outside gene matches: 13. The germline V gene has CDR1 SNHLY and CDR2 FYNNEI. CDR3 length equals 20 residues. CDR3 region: CASSETGLAGGHFLPDTQYF. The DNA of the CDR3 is TGTGCCAGCAGTGAAACCGGACTAGCGGGGGGGCACTTCCTCCCAGATACGCAGTATTTT. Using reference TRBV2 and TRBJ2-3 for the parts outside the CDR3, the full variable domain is EPEVTQTPSHQVTQMGQEVILRCVPISNHLYFYWYRQILGQKVEFLVSFYNNEISEKSEIFDDQFSVERPDGSNFTLKIRSTKLEDSAMYFCASSETGLAGGHFLPDTQYFGPGTRLTVL.

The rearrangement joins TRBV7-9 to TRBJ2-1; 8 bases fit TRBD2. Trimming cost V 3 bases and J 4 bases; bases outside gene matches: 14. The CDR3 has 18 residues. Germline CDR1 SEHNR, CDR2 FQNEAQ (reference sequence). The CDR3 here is CASSLSPLLAGGYNEQFF. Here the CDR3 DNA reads TGTGCCAGCAGCTTGAGTCCGCTTTTGGCGGGGGGTTACAATGAGCAGTTCTTC. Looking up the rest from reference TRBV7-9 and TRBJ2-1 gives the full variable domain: DTGVSQNPRHKITKRGQNVTFRCDPISEHNRLYWYRQTLGQGPEFLTYFQNEAQLEKSRLLSDRFSAERPKGSFSTLEIQRTEQGDSAMYLCASSLSPLLAGGYNEQFFGPGTRLTVL.

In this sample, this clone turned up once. CDR3 DNA sequence: TGTGCCAGCAGTTTAAACCACCTCGGGGCTGAAGCTTTCTTT. This encodes CASSLNHLGAEAFF. The J gene is TRBJ1-1, the V gene TRBV28; D not resolved. V lost 2 bases and J lost 6, with 13 bases in between. This CDR3 is built from 14 residues. Germline lookup yields CDR1 MDHEN and CDR2 SYDVKM.

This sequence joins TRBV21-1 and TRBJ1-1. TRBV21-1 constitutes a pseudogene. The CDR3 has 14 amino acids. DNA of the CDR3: TGTGCCAGCAGCAAAGCGCACGGGGGCACTGAAGCTTTCTTT. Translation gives CASSKAHGGTEAFF.

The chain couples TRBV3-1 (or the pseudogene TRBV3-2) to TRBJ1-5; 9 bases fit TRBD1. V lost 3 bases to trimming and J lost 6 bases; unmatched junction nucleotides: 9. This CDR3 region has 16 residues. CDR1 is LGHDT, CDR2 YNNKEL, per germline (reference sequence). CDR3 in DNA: TGTGCCAGCAGCCATTCAGACAGGGGGTTAGGTCAGCCCCAGCATTTT. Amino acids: CASSHSDRGLGQPQHF.

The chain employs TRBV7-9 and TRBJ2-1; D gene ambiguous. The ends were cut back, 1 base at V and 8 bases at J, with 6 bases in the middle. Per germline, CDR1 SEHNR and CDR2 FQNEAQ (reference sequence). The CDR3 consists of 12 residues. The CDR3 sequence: CASSLGGDEQFF. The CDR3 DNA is TGTGCCAGCAGCTTAGGAGGTGATGAGCAGTTCTTC. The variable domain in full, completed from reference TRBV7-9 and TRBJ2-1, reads DTGVSQNPRHKITKRGQNVTFRCDPISEHNRLYWYRQTLGQGPEFLTYFQNEAQLEKSRLLSDRFSAERPKGSFSTLEIQRTEQGDSAMYLCASSLGGDEQFFGPGTRLTVL.

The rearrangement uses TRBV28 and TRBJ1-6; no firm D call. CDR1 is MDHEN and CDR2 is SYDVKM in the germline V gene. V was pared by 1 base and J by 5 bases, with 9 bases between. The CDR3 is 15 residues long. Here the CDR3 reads CASSLSGSHNSPLHF. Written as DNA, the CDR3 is TGTGCCAGCAGTTTATCGGGTAGCCATAATTCACCCCTCCACTTT.

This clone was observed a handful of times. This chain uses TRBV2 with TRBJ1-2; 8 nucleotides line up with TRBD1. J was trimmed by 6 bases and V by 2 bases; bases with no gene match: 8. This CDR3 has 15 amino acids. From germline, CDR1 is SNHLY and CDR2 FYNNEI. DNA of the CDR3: TGTGCCAGCAGTGAACGGGGCAGGGGGCTAGATGGCTACACCTTC. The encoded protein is CASSERGRGLDGYTF.

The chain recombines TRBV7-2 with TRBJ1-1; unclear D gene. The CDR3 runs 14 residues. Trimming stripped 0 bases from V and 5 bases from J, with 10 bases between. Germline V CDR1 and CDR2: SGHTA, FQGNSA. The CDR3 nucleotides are TGTGCCAGCAGCTTAGCATCCATTCTAACTGAAGCTTTCTTT. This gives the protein CASSLASILTEAFF.

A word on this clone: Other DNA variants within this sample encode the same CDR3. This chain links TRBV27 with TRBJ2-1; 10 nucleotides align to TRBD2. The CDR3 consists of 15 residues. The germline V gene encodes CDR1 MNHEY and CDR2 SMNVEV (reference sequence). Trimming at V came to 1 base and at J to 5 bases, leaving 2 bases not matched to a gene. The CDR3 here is CASSLLAGGDNEQFF. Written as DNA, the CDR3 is TGTGCCAGCAGTTTATTAGCGGGGGGAGACAATGAGCAGTTCTTC.

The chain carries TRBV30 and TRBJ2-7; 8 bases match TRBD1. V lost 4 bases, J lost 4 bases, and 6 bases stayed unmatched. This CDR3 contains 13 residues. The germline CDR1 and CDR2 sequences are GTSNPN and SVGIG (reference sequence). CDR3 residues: CAWNPGQAYEQYF. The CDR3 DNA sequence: TGTGCCTGGAACCCGGGACAGGCGTACGAGCAGTACTTC.

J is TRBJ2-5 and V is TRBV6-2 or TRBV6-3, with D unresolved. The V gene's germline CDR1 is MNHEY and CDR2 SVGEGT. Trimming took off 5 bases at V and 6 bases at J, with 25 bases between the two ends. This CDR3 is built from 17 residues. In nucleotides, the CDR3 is TGTGCCAGCAGTCATCGAGCCTACTCTTCTCCCAAAAAGACCCAGTACTTC. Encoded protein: CASSHRAYSSPKKTQYF.

The CDR3 DNA is TGTGCCAGCAGCTTCCTAAGCGGGGGCCCCACAGATACGCAGTATTTT. This translates into CASSFLSGGPTDTQYF. The chain employs TRBV7-2 and TRBJ2-3, with 8 bases lining up with TRBD2. Germline values: CDR1 SGHTA, CDR2 FQGNSA. The CDR3 sequence is 16 residues long. J gave up 2 bases and V 3 bases, and 7 bases lay outside the gene matches.

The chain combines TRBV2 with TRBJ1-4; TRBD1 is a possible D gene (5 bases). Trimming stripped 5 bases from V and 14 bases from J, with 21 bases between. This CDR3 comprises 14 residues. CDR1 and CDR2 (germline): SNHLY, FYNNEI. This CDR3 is CASSRTEIMKGLFF. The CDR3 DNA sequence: TGTGCCAGCAGTCGGACGGAGATAATGAAGGGGCTGTTTTTT.

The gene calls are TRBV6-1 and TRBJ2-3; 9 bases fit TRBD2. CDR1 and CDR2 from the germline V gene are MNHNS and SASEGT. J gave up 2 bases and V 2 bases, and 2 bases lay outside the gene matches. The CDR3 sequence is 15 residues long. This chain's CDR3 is CASSELAGHTDTQYF. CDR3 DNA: TGTGCCAGCAGTGAACTAGCGGGACACACAGATACGCAGTATTTT.

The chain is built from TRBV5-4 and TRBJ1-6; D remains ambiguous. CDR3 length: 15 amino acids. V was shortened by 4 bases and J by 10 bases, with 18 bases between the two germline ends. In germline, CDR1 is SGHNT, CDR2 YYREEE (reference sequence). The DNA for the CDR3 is TGTGCCAGCAGCCTGGGGAGAAGCGTAGGATCACCCCTCCACTTT. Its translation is CASSLGRSVGSPLHF.